These 21 T cell receptor beta chains came from one sample sequenced in a study of shared clonotypes between healthy human individuals. Sequencing was performed with immunoSEQ multiplex PCR; in TCRdb, only in-frame clones are kept and a portion is missing. In the table there are more than 400,000 clones, approximately 84% of which are singletons. Source material: PBMCs. The receptors here all came from a woman in her forties in good health. Some clones in this sample may be carry-over from other donors' samples.

This clone was recorded a few times. CDR3 amino acids: CASSLRPGTSSATDTQYF. CDR3 sequence (DNA): TGTGCCAGTAGTCTACGTCCAGGGACTAGCTCTGCCACAGATACGCAGTATTTT. V gene TRBV19 combines with J gene TRBJ2-3; 9 bases are a match to TRBD2. CDR1 is LNHDA and CDR2 is SQIVND in the germline V gene (reference sequence). CDR3 length: 18 amino acids. The J segment lost 2 bases and the V segment lost 5 bases, leaving 14 bases of the junction unmatched.

The CDR3 nucleotides read TGCAGTGCTTTGTTAGTCAATGAGCAGTTCTTC. Residues: CSALLVNEQFF. The V and J genes are TRBV20-1 and TRBJ2-1; no reliable D call. The CDR3 length is 11 residues. V was trimmed by 5 bases and J by 6 bases, leaving 8 bases between them. Per the germline V gene, CDR1 is DFQATT and CDR2 is SNEGSKA (reference sequence).

This clone showed up many times. This chain connects TRBV9 to TRBJ2-3, with a tentative D call TRBD1 (5 bases). V dropped 3 bases and J dropped 0 bases, with 11 bases sitting between them. CDR3 length: 15 residues. Germline V CDR1 and CDR2: SGDLS, YYNGEE. The CDR3 DNA reads TGTGCCAGCAGCGCAAGACAGATAAGCACAGATACGCAGTATTTT. Protein: CASSARQISTDTQYF.

V and J are TRBV5-1 and TRBJ1-5, with D perhaps matching TRBD1 (5 bases). The germline CDR1 and CDR2 sequences are SGHRS and YFSETQ. The V end lost 4 bases, the J end lost 5 bases, and 16 bases lay between the germline ends. The CDR3 loop spans 15 amino acids. The CDR3 coding sequence is TGCGCCAGCAGCCCAGAAGGGGACCTTTATCAGCCCCAGCATTTT. Translation gives CASSPEGDLYQPQHF.

This clone was counted at least ten times. This sample includes further DNA sequences coding for the same CDR3. This chain joins TRBV7-2 and TRBJ2-3; the match to TRBD2 covers 11 bases. Germline CDR1 is SGHTA and CDR2 is FQGNSA. V dropped 4 bases and J dropped 2; count of bases not matched to a gene: 5. This CDR3 is built from 16 residues. The chain's CDR3 is CASSSGLAGPTDTQYF. The DNA of the CDR3 is TGTGCCAGCAGCTCCGGACTAGCGGGCCCCACAGATACGCAGTATTTT.

This sequence joins TRBV2 and TRBJ1-4; the D gene is possibly TRBD1 (5 bases). The V end was cut by 7 bases, the J end by 7 bases, with 16 bases between. Germline V CDR1 and CDR2: SNHLY, FYNNEI. The CDR3 sequence is 14 residues long. DNA of the CDR3: TGTGCCAGCACTTCGACGGGGGGGTCTGAAAAACTGTTTTTT. The encoded protein is CASTSTGGSEKLFF.

The chain joins TRBV2 to TRBJ1-2, with TRBD1 as a possible D gene (5 bases). CDR3 size: 15 residues. The germline gives CDR1 SNHLY, CDR2 FYNNEI. The ends were cut back, 7 bases at V and 5 bases at J, with 20 bases in the middle. CDR3 in amino acids: CASNGPGGYWYGYTF. The DNA for the CDR3 is TGTGCCAGCAACGGGCCGGGGGGGTATTGGTATGGCTACACCTTC.

A remark on this clone: This likely came from a read error, as a far larger clone is one base away. DNA for the CDR3: TGTGCCAGCAGCCTCGGTCGACGGGGCGAGGCCCAGTACTTC. Protein sequence: CASSLGRRGEAQYF. V is TRBV7-3 and J is TRBJ2-5; D may match TRBD1 or TRBD2 (5 bases each). Trimming took 5 bases from V and 9 from J, leaving 19 bases between them. Germline V gene data show CDR1 as SGHTA and CDR2 as FQGTGA. CDR3 length equals 14 residues.

J is TRBJ2-2 and V is TRBV6-4, with D possibly matching TRBD2 (6 bases). This CDR3 is 15 amino acids long. CDR1 is MRHNA and CDR2 is SNTAGT in the germline V gene. Trimming left V 2 bases short and J 4 bases short, with 11 bases between. The CDR3 reads CASSDRAGSTGELFF. In nucleotides, the CDR3 is TGTGCCAGCAGTGACAGGGCGGGGAGCACCGGGGAGCTGTTTTTT.

This chain uses TRBV28 with TRBJ2-7, with D perhaps TRBD1 (7 bases). V lost 10 bases and J lost 6, with 28 bases in between. CDR1 and CDR2 (germline): MDHEN, SYDVKM. The CDR3 extends over 16 amino acids. The CDR3 DNA reads TGTGCCACCAGGGGGGTGACGGACTACCGCCGCCTCGAGCAGTACTTC. As protein: CATRGVTDYRRLEQYF.

This rearrangement joins TRBV9 to TRBJ1-3; possible D gene TRBD1, 5 bases. Germline-derived CDR1 and CDR2 are SGDLS and YYNGEE. Trimming cost V 3 bases and J 5 bases, with 12 bases left between them. The CDR3 loop spans 14 amino acids. Here the CDR3 reads CASSAGEGRNTIYF. DNA for the CDR3: TGTGCCAGCAGCGCGGGGGAGGGACGAAACACCATATATTTT.

The chain links TRBV10-3 to TRBJ2-1, with a possible D match to TRBD2 (6 bases). With 6 bases removed from V and 0 bases from J, the gap between germline ends came to 12 bases. CDR1 ENHRY and CDR2 SYGVKD come from the germline V gene. This CDR3 comprises 15 residues. The CDR3 here is CAISPGGVSYNEQFF. CDR3 DNA: TGTGCCATCAGCCCCGGAGGGGTCTCCTACAATGAGCAGTTCTTC.

This clone was counted a single time. The chain carries TRBV19 and TRBJ1-2, with D tentatively TRBD1 (6 bases). Germline V gene lookup returns CDR1 LNHDA and CDR2 SQIVND (reference sequence). Trimming took 0 bases from V and 0 from J, leaving 8 bases between them. This CDR3 is built from 15 residues. The CDR3 reads CASSIEGAANYGYTF. The CDR3 region has the DNA TGTGCCAGTAGTATAGAGGGGGCAGCTAACTATGGCTACACCTTC.

The rearrangement uses TRBV5-1 and TRBJ2-2; no definite D call. There are 15 residues in the CDR3. The V gene lost 3 bases and the J gene lost 2 bases, with 11 bases spanning the gap. Germline lookup yields CDR1 SGHRS and CDR2 YFSETQ. Written as DNA, the CDR3 is TGCGCCAGCAGCTCGCTGGGCCCCAACACCGGGGAGCTGTTTTTT. It yields the protein CASSSLGPNTGELFF.

In regard to this clone: A single base is all that separates this from a far larger clone, so a read error is likely. Other DNA sequences in this sample translate to the same CDR3. The chain recombines TRBV30 with TRBJ1-2; tentatively, D is TRBD1 (5 bases). The germline V and J ends were trimmed by 2 bases and 8 bases, with 15 bases remaining between them. The CDR3 is 13 amino acids. The germline gives CDR1 GTSNPN, CDR2 SVGIG (reference sequence). CDR3 region: CAWSTRGGGGYTF. DNA for the CDR3: TGTGCCTGGAGTACGCGGGGGGGAGGCGGCTACACCTTC.

The chain recombines TRBV4-1 with TRBJ1-5; 12 bases map to TRBD1. The CDR3 has 16 amino acids. V lost 4 bases to trimming and J lost 8 bases; unmatched junction nucleotides: 9. Per the germline V gene, CDR1 is MGHRA and CDR2 is YSYEKL. The CDR3 DNA is TGCGCCAGCAGCCGAGGGGGGACAGGGGGCATGGAGCCCCAGCATTTT. This sequence encodes CASSRGGTGGMEPQHF.

This clone was detected only a few times. The chain combines TRBV6-5 with TRBJ2-7, with TRBD2 identical over 11 bases. The trim removed 6 bases at V and 6 bases at J, leaving 10 bases unmatched. CDR3 length: 15 amino acids. Germline CDR1 MNHEY, CDR2 SVGAGI. CDR3 in DNA: TGTGCCAGCAGCCGACAGCTAGCGGGAGGTTCCGAGCAGTACTTC. Amino acid sequence: CASSRQLAGGSEQYF.

This chain uses TRBV15 with TRBJ2-2; D perhaps matches TRBD2 (5 bases). V was shortened by 0 bases and J by 11 bases, with 10 bases between the two germline ends. The CDR3 sequence is 13 residues long. Germline-derived CDR1 and CDR2 are LNHNV and YYDKDF (reference sequence). CDR3 nucleotides: TGTGCCACCAGCAGAGATAATGAGGGTGAGCTGTTTTTT. It translates to CATSRDNEGELFF.

The J gene is TRBJ2-2, the V gene TRBV5-1, with 9 bases matching TRBD1. The CDR3 is made up of 16 amino acids. With 4 bases clipped from V and 5 bases from J, the junction kept 9 bases outside the gene matches. Per the germline V gene, CDR1 is SGHRS and CDR2 is YFSETQ. The CDR3 loop reads CASSTEQGARTGELFF. CDR3 nucleotide sequence: TGCGCCAGCAGCACAGAACAGGGGGCGAGAACCGGGGAGCTGTTTTTT.

V is TRBV11-2 and J is TRBJ2-3; D is undetermined. Trimming pared 1 base from V and 2 bases from J, leaving 7 bases between. The CDR3 has 14 amino acids. Germline V gives CDR1 SGHAT, CDR2 FQNNGV. The CDR3 bases are TGTGCCAGCAGCTTAGGGAGTAACACAGATACGCAGTATTTT. This translates into CASSLGSNTDTQYF.

The V call is TRBV10-3, the J call TRBJ1-3; possibly TRBD1 for D (6 bases). Germline V CDR1 and CDR2: ENHRY, SYGVKD. With 3 bases removed from V and 4 bases from J, the gap between germline ends came to 13 bases. The CDR3 totals 15 residues. This CDR3 is CAISDMGAEGNTIYF. The CDR3 DNA follows: TGTGCCATCAGTGATATGGGGGCAGAGGGAAACACCATATATTTT.